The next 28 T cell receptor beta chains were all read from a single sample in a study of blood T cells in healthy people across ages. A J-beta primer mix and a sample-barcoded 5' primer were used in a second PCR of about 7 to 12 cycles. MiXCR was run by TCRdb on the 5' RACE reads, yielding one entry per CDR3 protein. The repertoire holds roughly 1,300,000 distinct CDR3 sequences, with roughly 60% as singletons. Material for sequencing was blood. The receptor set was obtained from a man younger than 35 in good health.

The CDR3 protein is CSAEMGQGQNYGYTF. CDR3 nucleotide sequence: TGCAGTGCTGAAATGGGACAGGGGCAGAACTATGGCTACACCTTC. The chain joins TRBV20-1 to TRBJ1-2, with 10 bases lining up with TRBD1. J was trimmed by 2 bases and V by 5 bases; bases with no gene match: 8. Germline V gene sequence: CDR1 DFQATT, CDR2 SNEGSKA (reference sequence). The CDR3 sequence is 15 residues long.

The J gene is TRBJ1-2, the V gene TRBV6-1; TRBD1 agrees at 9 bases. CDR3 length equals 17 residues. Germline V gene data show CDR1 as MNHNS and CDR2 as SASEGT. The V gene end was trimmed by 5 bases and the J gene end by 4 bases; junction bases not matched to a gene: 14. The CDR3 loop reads CASSPGTGSLFGYGYTF. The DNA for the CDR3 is TGTGCCAGCAGTCCAGGGACAGGGAGCCTATTTGGCTATGGCTACACCTTC.

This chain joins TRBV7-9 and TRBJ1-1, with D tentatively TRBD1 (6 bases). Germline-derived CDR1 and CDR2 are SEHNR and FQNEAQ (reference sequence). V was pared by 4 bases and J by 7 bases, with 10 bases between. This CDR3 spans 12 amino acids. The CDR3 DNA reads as TGTGCCAGCAGCTCTGAGACAGGTGAAGCTTTCTTT. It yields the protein CASSSETGEAFF.

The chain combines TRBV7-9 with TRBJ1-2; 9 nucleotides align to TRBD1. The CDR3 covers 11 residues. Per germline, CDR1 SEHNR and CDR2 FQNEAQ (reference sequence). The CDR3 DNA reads TGTGCGGGACAGGGTTACTATGGCTACACCTTC. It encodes CAGQGYYGYTF.

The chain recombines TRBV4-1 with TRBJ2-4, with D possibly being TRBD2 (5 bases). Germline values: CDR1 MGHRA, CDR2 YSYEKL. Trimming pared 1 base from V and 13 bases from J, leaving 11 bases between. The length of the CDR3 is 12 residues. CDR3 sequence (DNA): TGCGCCAGCAGCCAAGCAGGAGCGGCCCAGTACTTC. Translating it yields CASSQAGAAQYF.

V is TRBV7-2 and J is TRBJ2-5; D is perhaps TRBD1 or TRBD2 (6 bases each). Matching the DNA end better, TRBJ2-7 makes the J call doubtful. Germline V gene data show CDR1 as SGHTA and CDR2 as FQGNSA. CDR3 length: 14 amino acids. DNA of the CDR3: TGTGCCAGCAGCTTGATCGGGGGCAGGGACGAGCAGTACTTC. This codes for CASSLIGGRDEQYF.

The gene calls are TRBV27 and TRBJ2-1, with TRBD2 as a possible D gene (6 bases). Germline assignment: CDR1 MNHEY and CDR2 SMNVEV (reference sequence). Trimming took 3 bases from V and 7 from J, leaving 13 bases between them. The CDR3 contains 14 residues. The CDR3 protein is CASSFGTGGNEQFF. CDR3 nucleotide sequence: TGTGCCAGCAGTTTTGGGACCGGAGGGAATGAGCAGTTCTTC.

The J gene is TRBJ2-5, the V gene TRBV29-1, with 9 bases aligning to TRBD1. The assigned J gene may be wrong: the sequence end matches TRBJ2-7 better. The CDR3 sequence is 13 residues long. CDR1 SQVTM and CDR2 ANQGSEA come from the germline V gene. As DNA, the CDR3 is TGCAGCGTTCCGGGACAGGGTCAGGACGAGCAGTACTTC. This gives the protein CSVPGQGQDEQYF.

CDR3 nucleotides: TGTGCCAGCAGTCCCAGGGGCGGACAGGGGAATTCACCCCTCCACTTT. This gives the protein CASSPRGGQGNSPLHF. This chain connects TRBV6-6 to TRBJ1-6; TRBD1 agrees at 9 bases. J gave up 7 bases and V 5 bases, and 9 bases lay outside the gene matches. Germline V gene sequence: CDR1 MNHNY, CDR2 SVGAGI (reference sequence). The CDR3 extends over 16 amino acids.

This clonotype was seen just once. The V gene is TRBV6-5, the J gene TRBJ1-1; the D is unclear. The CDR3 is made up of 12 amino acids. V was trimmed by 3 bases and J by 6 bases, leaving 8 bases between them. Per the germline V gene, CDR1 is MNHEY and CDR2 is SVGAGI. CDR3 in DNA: TGTGCCAGCAGTTATAACCGGGCTGAAGCTTTCTTT. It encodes CASSYNRAEAFF.

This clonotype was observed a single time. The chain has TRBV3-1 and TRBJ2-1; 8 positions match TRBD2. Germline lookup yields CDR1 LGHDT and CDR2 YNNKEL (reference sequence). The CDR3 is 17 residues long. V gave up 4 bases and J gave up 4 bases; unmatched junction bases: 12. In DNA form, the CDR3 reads TGTGCCAGCAGCCTAAGTACAACTAGCGGTCTATACAATGAGCAGTTCTTC. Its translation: CASSLSTTSGLYNEQFF.

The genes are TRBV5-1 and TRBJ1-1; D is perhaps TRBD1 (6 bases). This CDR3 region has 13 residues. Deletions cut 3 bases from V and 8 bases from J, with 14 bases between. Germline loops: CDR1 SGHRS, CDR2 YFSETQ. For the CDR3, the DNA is TGCGCCAGCAGCTCCTCAGACAGGACAGAAGCTTTCTTT. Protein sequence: CASSSSDRTEAFF.

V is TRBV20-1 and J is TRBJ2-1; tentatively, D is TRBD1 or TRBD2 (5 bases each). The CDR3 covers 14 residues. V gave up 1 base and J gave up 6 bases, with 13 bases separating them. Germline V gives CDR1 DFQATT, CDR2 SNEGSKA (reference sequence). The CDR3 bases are TGCAGTGCTAGAGGGGGGTTTGATGGCAATGAGCAGTTCTTC. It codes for CSARGGFDGNEQFF.

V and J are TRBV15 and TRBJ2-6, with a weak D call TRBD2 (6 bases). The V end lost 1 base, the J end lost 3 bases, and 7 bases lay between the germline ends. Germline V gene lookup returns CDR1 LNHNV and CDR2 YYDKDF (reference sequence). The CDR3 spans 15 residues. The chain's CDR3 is CATSRGGDGANVLTF. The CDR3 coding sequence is TGTGCCACCAGCAGAGGGGGGGATGGGGCCAACGTCCTGACTTTC.

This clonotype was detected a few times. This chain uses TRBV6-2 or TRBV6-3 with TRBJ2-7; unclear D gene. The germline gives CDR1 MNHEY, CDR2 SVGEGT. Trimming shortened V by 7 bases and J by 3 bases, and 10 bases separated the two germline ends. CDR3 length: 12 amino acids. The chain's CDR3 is CASMGQIYEQYF. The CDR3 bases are TGTGCCAGCATGGGCCAAATCTACGAGCAGTACTTC.

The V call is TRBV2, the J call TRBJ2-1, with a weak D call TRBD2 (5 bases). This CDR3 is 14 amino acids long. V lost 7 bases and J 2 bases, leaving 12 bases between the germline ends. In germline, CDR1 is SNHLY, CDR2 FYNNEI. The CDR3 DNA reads TGTGCCAGCACCTCGGACTCCACCTACAATGAGCAGTTCTTC. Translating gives CASTSDSTYNEQFF.

CDR3 nucleotide sequence: TGTGCCAGCAGCGTCGGACTCGGAGCCTACGAGCAGTACTTC. It encodes CASSVGLGAYEQYF. V is TRBV6-2 or TRBV6-3 and J is TRBJ2-7; D is perhaps TRBD2 (5 bases). Germline V gene sequence: CDR1 MNHEY, CDR2 SVGEGT. V lost 6 bases and J lost 2, with 14 bases in between. The CDR3 loop spans 14 amino acids.

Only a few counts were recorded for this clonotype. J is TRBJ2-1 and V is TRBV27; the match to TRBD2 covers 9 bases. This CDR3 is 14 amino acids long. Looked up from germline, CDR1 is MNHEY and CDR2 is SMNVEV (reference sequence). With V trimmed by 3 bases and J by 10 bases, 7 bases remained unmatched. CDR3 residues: CASSFHTLAGEQFF. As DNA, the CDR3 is TGTGCCAGCAGTTTCCATACCCTAGCGGGGGAGCAGTTCTTC.

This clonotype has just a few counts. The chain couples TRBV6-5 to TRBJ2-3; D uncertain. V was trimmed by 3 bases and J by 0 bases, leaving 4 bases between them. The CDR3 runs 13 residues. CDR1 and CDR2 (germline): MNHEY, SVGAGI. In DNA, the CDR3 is TGTGCCAGCAGTTATCAAAGCACAGATACGCAGTATTTT. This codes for CASSYQSTDTQYF.

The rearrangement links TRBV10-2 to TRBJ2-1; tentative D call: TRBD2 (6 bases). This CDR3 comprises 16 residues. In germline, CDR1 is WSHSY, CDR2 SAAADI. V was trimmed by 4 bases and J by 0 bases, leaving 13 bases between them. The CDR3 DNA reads TGCGCCAGCAGTGCGTTACGGGGGAGCTCCTACAATGAGCAGTTCTTC. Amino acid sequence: CASSALRGSSYNEQFF.

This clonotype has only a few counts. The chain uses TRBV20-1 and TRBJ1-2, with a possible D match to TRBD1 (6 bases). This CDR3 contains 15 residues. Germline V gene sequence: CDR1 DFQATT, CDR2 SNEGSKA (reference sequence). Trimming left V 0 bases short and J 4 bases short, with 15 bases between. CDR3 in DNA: TGCAGTGCTAGAGACCCGGGGGGGGCAGGCTATGGCTACACCTTC. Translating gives CSARDPGGAGYGYTF.

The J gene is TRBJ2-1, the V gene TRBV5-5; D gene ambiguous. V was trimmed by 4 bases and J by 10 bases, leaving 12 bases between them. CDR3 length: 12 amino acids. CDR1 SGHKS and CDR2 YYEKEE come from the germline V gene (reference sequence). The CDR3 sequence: CASSPNGREQFF. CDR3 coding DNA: TGTGCCAGCAGCCCTAATGGACGGGAGCAGTTCTTC.

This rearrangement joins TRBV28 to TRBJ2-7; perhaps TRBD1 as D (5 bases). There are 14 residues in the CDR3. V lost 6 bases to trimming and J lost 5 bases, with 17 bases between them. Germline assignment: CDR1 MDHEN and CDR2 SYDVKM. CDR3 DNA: TGTGCCAGCAGCCAGGGTCATAGTATTGACGAGCAGTACTTC. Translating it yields CASSQGHSIDEQYF.

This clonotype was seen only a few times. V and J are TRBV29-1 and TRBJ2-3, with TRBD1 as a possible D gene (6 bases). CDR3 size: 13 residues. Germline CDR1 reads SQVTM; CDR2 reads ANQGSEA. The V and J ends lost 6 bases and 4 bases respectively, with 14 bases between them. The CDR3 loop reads CSVQGYEADTQYF. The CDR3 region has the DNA TGCAGCGTACAGGGTTACGAGGCAGATACGCAGTATTTT.

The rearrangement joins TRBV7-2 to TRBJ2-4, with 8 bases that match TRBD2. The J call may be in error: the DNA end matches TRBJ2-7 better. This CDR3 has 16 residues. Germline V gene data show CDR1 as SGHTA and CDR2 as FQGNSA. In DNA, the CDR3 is TGTGCCAGCAGCTTAGATTACCTAGCGGGTAACTACGAGCAGTACTTC. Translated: CASSLDYLAGNYEQYF.

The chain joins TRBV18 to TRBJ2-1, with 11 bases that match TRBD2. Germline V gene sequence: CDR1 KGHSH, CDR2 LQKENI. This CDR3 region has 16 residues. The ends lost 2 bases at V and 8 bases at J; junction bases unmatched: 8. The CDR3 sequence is CASSPTLGLAVYEQFF. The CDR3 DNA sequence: TGTGCCAGCTCACCAACCCTGGGACTAGCGGTGTATGAGCAGTTCTTC. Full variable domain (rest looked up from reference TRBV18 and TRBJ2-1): NAGVMQNPRHLVRRRGQEARLRCSPMKGHSHVYWYRQLPEEGLKFMVYLQKENIIDESGMPKERFSAEFPKEGPSILRIQQVVRGDSAAYFCASSPTLGLAVYEQFFGPGTRLTVL.

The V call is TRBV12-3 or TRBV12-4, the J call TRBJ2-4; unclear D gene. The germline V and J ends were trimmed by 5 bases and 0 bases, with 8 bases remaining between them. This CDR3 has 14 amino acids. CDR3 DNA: TGTGCCAGCAGTGTCAATCCAGCCAAAAACATTCAGTACTTC. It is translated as CASSVNPAKNIQYF.

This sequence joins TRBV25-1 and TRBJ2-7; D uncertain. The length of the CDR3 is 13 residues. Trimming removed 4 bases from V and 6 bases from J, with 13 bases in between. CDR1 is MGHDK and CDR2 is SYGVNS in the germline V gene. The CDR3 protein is CASSASGSGEQYF. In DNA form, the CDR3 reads TGTGCCAGCAGTGCATCAGGATCCGGCGAGCAGTACTTC.